Listed below are T cell receptor beta chains from one sample, sequenced in a study of prognosis after radiotherapy for stage I lung cancer. Each CDR3 protein is one row after TCRdb ran MiXCR on the multiplex PCR reads. The sample has some 38,000 distinct CDR3 sequences, around a quarter seen once. The sequencing here drew on PBMCs, taken before or after stereotactic body radiation therapy (not recorded which). These receptors originate from a donor aged 50 or older with non-small cell lung cancer. Each CDR3 is given with its conserved first and last residue. A D gene is named only where the DNA matches it firmly. Clone sizes are given selectively: once, few, many, or a class where the clone is expanded.

size: NA; D: NA; J: TRBJ2-7; V: TRBV20-1; DNA: TGCAGTGCTAGAGGCCCCGTGACAACTACCTATGAGCAGTACTTC; CDR3: CSARGPVTTTYEQYF
size: many; D: NA; J: TRBJ2-5; V: TRBV6-1; DNA: TGTGCCAGCAGTGATTTGAGTGGGGCAGGGTTAGAGACCCAGTACTTC; CDR3: CASSDLSGAGLETQYF
size: many; D: TRBD1; J: TRBJ2-6; V: TRBV6-1; DNA: TGTGCCAGCATCATGACAGGGTGGGGTGGGGCCAACGTCCTGACTTTC; CDR3: CASIMTGWGGANVLTF
size: NA; D: TRBD1; J: TRBJ2-7; V: TRBV7-8; DNA: TGTGCCAGCAGCTTAGGGTCCGGACAGGGTAGAAAGCAGTACTTC; CDR3: CASSLGSGQGRKQYF
size: many; D: TRBD2; J: TRBJ2-5; V: TRBV3-1; DNA: TGTGCCAGCAGCCAAGGAAGGTCGGCGGGCGGGGGGCAAGAGACCCAGTACTTC; CDR3: CASSQGRSAGGGQETQYF
size: NA; D: TRBD1; J: TRBJ2-4; V: TRBV10-3; DNA: TGTGCCATCAGCCAGGAACAGGGGACGGCCAAAAACATTCAGTACTTC; CDR3: CAISQEQGTAKNIQYF
size: many; D: TRBD1; J: TRBJ1-5; V: TRBV4-2; DNA: TGTGCCAGCAGCCAAGAAGTGGGACAGGGGGCCTCGTTATGGCCCCAGCATTTT; CDR3: CASSQEVGQGASLWPQHF
size: many; D: TRBD1; J: TRBJ2-5; V: TRBV10-3; DNA: TGTGCCATCAGTGAAGTCGGGACAGGGCCAGAGACCCAGTACTTC; CDR3: CAISEVGTGPETQYF
size: many; D: NA; J: TRBJ2-7; V: TRBV30; DNA: TGTGCCTGGAGTCCAGGGACTTACCCTTACGAGCAGTACTTC; CDR3: CAWSPGTYPYEQYF
size: many; D: NA; J: TRBJ2-3; V: TRBV12-3/TRBV12-4; DNA: TGTGCCAGCAGTTTAAGCCAGGGGCCAGATACGCAGTATTTT; CDR3: CASSLSQGPDTQYF
size: many; D: NA; J: TRBJ2-1; V: TRBV4-1; DNA: TGCGCCAGCAGCCAGCACATAGGGGGTTCCTCCTACAATGAGCAGTTCTTC; CDR3: CASSQHIGGSSYNEQFF
size: many; D: NA; J: TRBJ1-4; V: TRBV6-1; DNA: TGTGCCAGCAGTGAGACAGGCCCTAATGAAAAACTGTTTTTT; CDR3: CASSETGPNEKLFF
size: many; D: NA; J: TRBJ1-4; V: TRBV5-6; DNA: TGTGCCAGCAGCCTCTCAGGGGTCAACGAAAAACTGTTTTTT; CDR3: CASSLSGVNEKLFF
size: many; D: TRBD1; J: TRBJ1-1; V: TRBV27; DNA: TGTGCCAGCAGTTTGCGACAGGGGGCGGCTGAAGCTTTCTTT; CDR3: CASSLRQGAAEAFF
size: large; D: NA; J: TRBJ2-3; V: TRBV12-3/TRBV12-4; DNA: TGTGCCAGCAGTGAAACAGGCTCTAGCACAGATACGCAGTATTTT; CDR3: CASSETGSSTDTQYF
size: many; D: TRBD1; J: TRBJ2-7; V: TRBV28; DNA: TGTGCCAGCAGTTTAAGACAGGGGGCCTACGAGCAGTACTTC; CDR3: CASSLRQGAYEQYF
size: many; D: TRBD1; J: TRBJ1-2; V: TRBV18; DNA: TGTGCCAGCTCACCCGGGACAGGGAACGGCTACACCTTC; CDR3: CASSPGTGNGYTF
size: many; D: NA; J: TRBJ2-1; V: TRBV7-9; DNA: TGTGCCAGCAGCCCAACTGGGCGACTCTACAATGAGCAGTTCTTC; CDR3: CASSPTGRLYNEQFF
size: many; D: NA; J: TRBJ2-5; V: TRBV4-2; DNA: TGTGCCAGCAGCCAAGATCTGGGTGGAGGCCCGCGGGAGACCCAGTACTTC; CDR3: CASSQDLGGGPRETQYF
size: many; D: NA; J: TRBJ2-5; V: TRBV7-8; DNA: TGTGCCAGCAGCTCGCGGGCAGGGTTGGTCTCAGAGACCCAGTACTTC; CDR3: CASSSRAGLVSETQYF
size: many; D: TRBD1; J: TRBJ2-2; V: TRBV10-3; DNA: TGTGCCATCAGGCGAAGGGACAGTCTAAACACCGGGGAGCTGTTTTTT; CDR3: CAIRRRDSLNTGELFF
size: many; D: TRBD1; J: TRBJ1-1; V: TRBV29-1; DNA: TGCAGCGGGCAACAGGGGGCTCGCACTGAAGCTTTCTTT; CDR3: CSGQQGARTEAFF
size: NA; D: NA; J: TRBJ2-7; V: TRBV6-2/TRBV6-3; DNA: TGTGCCAGTAGTGAAGGTGTGGACAGCTGCTACGAGCAGTACTTC; CDR3: CASSEGVDSCYEQYF
size: many; D: NA; J: TRBJ2-1; V: TRBV12-5; DNA: TGTGCTAGTGGTTTGTACCGAGATGAGCAGTTCTTC; CDR3: CASGLYRDEQFF
size: many; D: NA; J: TRBJ1-1; V: TRBV11-3; DNA: TGTGCCAGCAGCTTAACGACAGGCGGGGGCACTGAAGCTTTCTTT; CDR3: CASSLTTGGGTEAFF
size: many; D: NA; J: TRBJ1-5; V: TRBV20-1; DNA: TGCAGTGCTAATCCGGACAGTATCAATCAGCCCCAGCATTTT; CDR3: CSANPDSINQPQHF
size: many; D: TRBD2; J: TRBJ2-1; V: TRBV28; DNA: TGTGCCAGCAGTTTATCGTCGGGCAGACTAGCGCAAGACAATGAGCAGTTCTTC; CDR3: CASSLSSGRLAQDNEQFF
size: many; D: NA; J: TRBJ2-1; V: TRBV3-1; DNA: TGTGCCAGCAGCCCCCCTCTTCACAATGAGCAGTTCTTC; CDR3: CASSPPLHNEQFF
size: many; D: TRBD1; J: TRBJ2-3; V: TRBV7-9; DNA: TGTGCCAGCAGCTTAGGGACAGGGACAAGCACAGATACGCAGTATTTT; CDR3: CASSLGTGTSTDTQYF
size: many; D: NA; J: TRBJ2-6; V: TRBV20-1; DNA: TGCAGTGCTAGAGACCGTGGAGGGTCCGGGGCCAACGTCCTGACTTTC; CDR3: CSARDRGGSGANVLTF
size: many; D: TRBD1; J: TRBJ2-1; V: TRBV13; DNA: TGTGCCAGCAGCTTGCCTTGGGGACAGGGTGTCAATGAGCAGTTCTTC; CDR3: CASSLPWGQGVNEQFF
size: many; D: TRBD1; J: TRBJ2-1; V: TRBV3-1; DNA: TGTGCCAGCAGCCAGTCCGACAGGGTATACAATGAGCAGTTCTTC; CDR3: CASSQSDRVYNEQFF
size: many; D: NA; J: TRBJ2-3; V: TRBV20-1; DNA: TGCAGTGAAGGCGCCCCAGATACGCAGTATTTT; CDR3: CSEGAPDTQYF
size: many; D: TRBD1; J: TRBJ1-2; V: TRBV28; DNA: TGTGCCAGCAGTACCTGGACAGGGGGCCTTGGCTACACCTTC; CDR3: CASSTWTGGLGYTF
size: many; D: NA; J: TRBJ2-7; V: TRBV27; DNA: TGTGCCAGCAGTTTGGGGGGCAGACAGGGAGTTTCTTGGACCTACGAGCAGTACTTC; CDR3: CASSLGGRQGVSWTYEQYF
size: many; D: NA; J: TRBJ1-2; V: TRBV29-1; DNA: TGCAGCGTTGGAGGGGGGGACCTATATGGCTACACCTTC; CDR3: CSVGGGDLYGYTF
size: many; D: NA; J: TRBJ2-7; V: TRBV20-1; DNA: TGCAGTGGCGGTGGGGGCTCGCACTCCTACGAGCAGTACTTC; CDR3: CSGGGGSHSYEQYF
size: NA; D: NA; J: TRBJ1-1; V: TRBV5-1; DNA: TGTGCCAGCAGCCCAAGGGAGGGGAACGCTGAAGCTTTCTTT; CDR3: CASSPREGNAEAFF
size: many; D: NA; J: TRBJ2-6; V: TRBV19; DNA: TGTGCCAGTAATCTTATCTCTGGGGCCAACGTCCTGACTTTC; CDR3: CASNLISGANVLTF
size: many; D: NA; J: TRBJ2-3; V: TRBV7-3; DNA: TGTGCCAGCAGCTTGGACACCGGGACTGCAGATACGCAGTATTTT; CDR3: CASSLDTGTADTQYF
size: many; D: NA; J: TRBJ2-7; V: TRBV10-3; DNA: TGTGCCATCAGTGAGCGACACAGCTACGAGCAGTACTTC; CDR3: CAISERHSYEQYF
size: many; D: NA; J: TRBJ1-2; V: TRBV5-1; DNA: TGCGCCAGCAGCTTGGAACAGGGCTATGGCTACACCTTC; CDR3: CASSLEQGYGYTF
size: NA; D: TRBD2; J: TRBJ2-5; V: TRBV5-1; DNA: TGCGCCAGCAGCTTGGATATGGGCGGGGGACAAGAGACCCAGTACTTC; CDR3: CASSLDMGGGQETQYF
size: many; D: TRBD2; J: TRBJ2-5; V: TRBV6-5; DNA: TGTGCCAGCAGTTTGGGCGGGGGAAGCCCCACAGAGACCCAGTACTTC; CDR3: CASSLGGGSPTETQYF
size: many; D: NA; J: TRBJ1-6; V: TRBV11-2; DNA: TGTGCCAGCAGCTTACTGCAGGGGATCAATTCACCCCTCCACTTT; CDR3: CASSLLQGINSPLHF
size: many; D: TRBD2; J: TRBJ2-1; V: TRBV29-1; DNA: TGCAGCGTTGACGCGGGGACTAGCGGGGGTAATGAGCAGTTCTTC; CDR3: CSVDAGTSGGNEQFF
size: NA; D: NA; J: TRBJ2-6; V: TRBV5-4; DNA: TGTGCCAGCAGCCCTCAGGGAGCTGGGGCCAACGTCCTGACTTTC; CDR3: CASSPQGAGANVLTF
size: many; D: NA; J: TRBJ1-2; V: TRBV5-4; DNA: TGTGCCAGCAGCCCGCGGGGGGGAGGGGACTATGGCTACACCTTC; CDR3: CASSPRGGGDYGYTF
size: NA; D: TRBD1; J: TRBJ1-4; V: TRBV27; DNA: TGTGTCAGCGGACAGGGGGCGGCTAATGAAAAACTGTTTTTT; CDR3: CVSGQGAANEKLFF
size: many; D: NA; J: TRBJ2-5; V: TRBV19; DNA: TGTGCCAGTAGTATAGATCAGACAGGAGGTGAGACCCAGTACTTC; CDR3: CASSIDQTGGETQYF
size: many; D: NA; J: TRBJ2-7; V: TRBV5-4; DNA: TGTGCCAGCAGCTTGATGGGAGGGGGGGTATCCTACGAGCAGTACTTC; CDR3: CASSLMGGGVSYEQYF
size: many; D: NA; J: TRBJ2-5; V: TRBV24-1; DNA: TGTGCCACCAGTGACAACAGGGTCTTAGGGGAGACCCAGTACTTC; CDR3: CATSDNRVLGETQYF
size: many; D: NA; J: TRBJ2-3; V: TRBV19; DNA: TGTGCCAGTTTAGAGACAGGAATCACAGATACGCAGTATTTT; CDR3: CASLETGITDTQYF
size: many; D: NA; J: TRBJ1-5; V: TRBV7-9; DNA: TGTGCCAGCAGCCTGCACAGGGTCGGGGTGAATCAGCCCCAGCATTTT; CDR3: CASSLHRVGVNQPQHF
size: many; D: NA; J: TRBJ2-5; V: TRBV28; DNA: TGTGCCAGCAGTTTTGATCGTTGGGGAGAGAAAGAGACCCAGTACTTC; CDR3: CASSFDRWGEKETQYF
size: NA; D: TRBD1; J: TRBJ2-3; V: TRBV2; DNA: TGTGCCAGCATATCTTTCTTGACAGGGGAAAGCACAGATACGCAGTATTTT; CDR3: CASISFLTGESTDTQYF
size: NA; D: TRBD2; J: TRBJ2-7; V: TRBV27; DNA: TGTGCCAGCAGTTCCCTAGCGGGCATTACCTACGAGCAGTACTTC; CDR3: CASSSLAGITYEQYF
size: many; D: TRBD1; J: TRBJ2-1; V: TRBV27; DNA: TGTGCCAGCGGCAAGACAGGGTTACACAATGAGCAGTTCTTC; CDR3: CASGKTGLHNEQFF
size: NA; D: NA; J: TRBJ1-5; V: TRBV6-2/TRBV6-3; DNA: TGTGCCAGCATCAAAGGGGGAGGGAGCAATAAGCCCCAGCATTTT; CDR3: CASIKGGGSNKPQHF
size: NA; D: NA; J: TRBJ2-7; V: TRBV12-3/TRBV12-4; DNA: TGTGTCAGCGCCTTAACTCCCTCAGGCGAGCAGTGCTTC; CDR3: CVSALTPSGEQCF